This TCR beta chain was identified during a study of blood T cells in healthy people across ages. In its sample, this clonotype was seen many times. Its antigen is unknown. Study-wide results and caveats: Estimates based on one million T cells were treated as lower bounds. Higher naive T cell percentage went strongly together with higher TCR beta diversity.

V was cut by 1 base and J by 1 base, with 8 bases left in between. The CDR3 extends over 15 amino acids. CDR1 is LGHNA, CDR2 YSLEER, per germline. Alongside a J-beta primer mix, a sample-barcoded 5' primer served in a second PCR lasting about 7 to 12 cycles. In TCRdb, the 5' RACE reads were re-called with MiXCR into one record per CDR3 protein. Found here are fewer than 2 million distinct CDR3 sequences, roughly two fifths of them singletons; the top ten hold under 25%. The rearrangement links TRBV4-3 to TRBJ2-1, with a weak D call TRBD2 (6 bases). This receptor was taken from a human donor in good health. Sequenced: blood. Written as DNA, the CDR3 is TGCGCCAGCAGCCAAGCCGGGGGTTCCTACAATGAGCAGTTCTTC. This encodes CASSQAGGSYNEQFF.